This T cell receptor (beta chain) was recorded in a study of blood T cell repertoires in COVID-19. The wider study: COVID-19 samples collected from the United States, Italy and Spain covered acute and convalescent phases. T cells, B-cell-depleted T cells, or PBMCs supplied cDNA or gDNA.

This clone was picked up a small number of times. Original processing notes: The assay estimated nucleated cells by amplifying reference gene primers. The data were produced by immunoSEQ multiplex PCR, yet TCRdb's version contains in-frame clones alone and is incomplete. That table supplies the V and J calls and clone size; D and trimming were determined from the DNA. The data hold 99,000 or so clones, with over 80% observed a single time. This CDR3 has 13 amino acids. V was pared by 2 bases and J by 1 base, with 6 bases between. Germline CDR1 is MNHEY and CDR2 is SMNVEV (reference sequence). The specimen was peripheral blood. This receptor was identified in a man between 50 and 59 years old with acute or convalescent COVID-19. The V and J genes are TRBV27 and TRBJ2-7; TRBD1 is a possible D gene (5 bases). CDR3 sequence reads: CASSLTGSYEQYF. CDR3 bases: TGTGCCAGCAGTTTAACAGGATCCTACGAGCAGTACTTC.